This TCR beta chain was identified during a study of response to subunit inactivated influenza vaccine. Whole-study findings and limits: Every seasonal influenza vaccination brings in few new T cells, the authors suggested.

CDR1 and CDR2 (germline): MNHEY, SVGEGT. V was clipped by 0 bases and J by 0 bases, with 11 bases between them. The CDR3 has 16 residues. Each CDR3 protein gets one entry after TCRdb re-called the RT-PCR reads with MiXCR. Of about 530,000 distinct CDR3 sequences detected, over 10% appear once; the ten largest clones hold 10% to 15%. This clonotype was counted only a few times. Its antigen is unidentified. The rearrangement joins TRBV6-2 or TRBV6-3 to TRBJ1-1, with no clear D. Sequencing used PBMCs from blood, obtained 45 days after vaccination. The clonotype originates from a man aged 45-60 years who received an inactivated influenza vaccine. DNA for the CDR3: TGTGCCAGCAGTTACTCCCCAGAAGAAATGAACACTGAAGCTTTCTTT. It translates to CASSYSPEEMNTEAFF.